The 27 T cell receptor beta chains presented below share a single source sample, sequenced in a study of beta chain features in type 1 diabetes. The investigators reverse transcribed all of the isolated RNA, so they sequenced expressed TCRB transcripts. TCRdb keeps only in-frame clones here, not all; method: immunoSEQ multiplex PCR. This repertoire shows about 620,000 clones, 15% to 17% found once; its top ten account for about 0.097%. Sequencing was performed on naive CD4+ T cells from blood. The source of these receptors is a man aged 18 to 30 in good health.

The rearrangement uses TRBV6-1 and TRBJ2-7, with D perhaps assigned TRBD1 or TRBD2 (6 bases each). Germline CDR1 is MNHNS and CDR2 is SASEGT. The CDR3 sequence is 15 residues long. Trimming removed 6 bases at V and 7 bases at J, with 22 bases between. The CDR3 DNA is TGTGCCAGCAGCGATAGGAGGGCAGGGGAGAAGGAGCAGTACTTC. It yields the protein CASSDRRAGEKEQYF.

This chain links TRBV11-3 with TRBJ1-1; D not certain. The CDR3 is 14 amino acids. Looked up from germline, CDR1 is SGHNT and CDR2 is YENEEA. V was cut by 1 base and J by 4 bases, with 10 bases left in between. This chain's CDR3 is CASSLAFGSTEAFF. CDR3 DNA sequence: TGTGCCAGCAGCTTAGCATTCGGGAGCACTGAAGCTTTCTTT.

The J gene is TRBJ1-2, the V gene TRBV6-5; 7 bases line up with TRBD1. Looked up from germline, CDR1 is MNHEY and CDR2 is SVGAGI. The CDR3 is 13 amino acids. V dropped 4 bases and J dropped 13; count of bases not matched to a gene: 12. CDR3 coding DNA: TGTGCCAGCAGTTTCCTTCCGGGACAGACTGTCACCTTC. Translating it yields CASSFLPGQTVTF.

The chain has TRBV30 and TRBJ1-2, with D tentatively TRBD1 (5 bases). Trimming shortened V by 5 bases and J by 8 bases, and 18 bases separated the two germline ends. CDR1 is GTSNPN, CDR2 SVGIG, per germline (reference sequence). This CDR3 has 13 amino acids. Here the CDR3 reads CAWGAPGPRGYTF. The CDR3 coding sequence is TGTGCCTGGGGAGCCCCGGGGCCGCGAGGCTACACCTTC.

This clone was counted only a few times. The chain couples TRBV19 to TRBJ2-7, with TRBD2 identical over 11 bases. In germline, CDR1 is LNHDA, CDR2 SQIVND (reference sequence). The V segment lost 5 bases and the J segment 0 bases; nucleotides outside the gene matches: 3. The length of the CDR3 is 15 residues. The CDR3 DNA follows: TGTGCCAGTAGTTTACTAGCGGGAGCCTCCTACGAGCAGTACTTC. Translation gives CASSLLAGASYEQYF.

In its sample, this clone was seen a few times. The chain links TRBV6-5 to TRBJ2-6; possibly TRBD2 for D (6 bases). The CDR3 consists of 16 residues. In germline, CDR1 is MNHEY, CDR2 SVGAGI. V lost 2 bases to trimming and J lost 4 bases, with 12 bases between them. Here the CDR3 DNA reads TGTGCCAGCAGTTACGGCGGGGTGAGCGGGGCCAACGTCCTGACTTTC. Translating gives CASSYGGVSGANVLTF.

This clone has just a few counts. In DNA form, the CDR3 reads TGCGCCAGCACCCCGAACACAGATACGCAGTATTTT. Translated, it gives CASTPNTDTQYF. The rearrangement joins TRBV4-3 to TRBJ2-3, with D unresolved. The V gene lost 7 bases and the J gene lost 2 bases, with 7 bases spanning the gap. The germline CDR1 and CDR2 sequences are LGHNA and YSLEER. The CDR3 is 12 amino acids.

The chain links TRBV7-9 to TRBJ1-2, with D uncertain. This CDR3 comprises 15 residues. Trimming shortened V by 5 bases and J by 3 bases, and 16 bases separated the two germline ends. Germline V gene lookup returns CDR1 SEHNR and CDR2 FQNEAQ (reference sequence). CDR3 nucleotide sequence: TGTGCCAGCAGCCCGGGATTCCGAAGGGACTATGGCTACACCTTC. This gives the protein CASSPGFRRDYGYTF.

This clone was counted only a few times. The chain carries TRBV9 and TRBJ2-1; D remains ambiguous. From germline, CDR1 is SGDLS and CDR2 YYNGEE. The CDR3 length is 15 residues. Trimming left V 4 bases short and J 1 base short, with 12 bases between. CDR3 nucleotides: TGTGCCAGCAGCTCCCGTCGGGCGTCCTACAATGAGCAGTTCTTC. Translated, it gives CASSSRRASYNEQFF.

The chain recombines TRBV10-3 with TRBJ2-1; 9 nucleotides agree with TRBD1. CDR3 length: 15 amino acids. Germline V lookup: CDR1 ENHRY, CDR2 SYGVKD. Trimming took 4 bases from V and 3 from J; bases not matched to a gene: 4. Here the CDR3 reads CAISASGQGYNEQFF. Here the CDR3 DNA reads TGTGCCATCAGTGCCTCGGGACAGGGCTACAATGAGCAGTTCTTC.

This clone was observed a handful of times. This rearrangement joins TRBV5-1 to TRBJ2-7, with D hard to call. This CDR3 has 13 amino acids. The germline V gene has CDR1 SGHRS and CDR2 YFSETQ. V lost 8 bases to trimming and J lost 2 bases, with 14 bases between them. The CDR3 here is CASAYSRPYEQYF. The CDR3 bases are TGCGCCAGTGCCTACAGTCGCCCCTACGAGCAGTACTTC.

The table lists this clone with a few counts. The chain uses TRBV4-1 and TRBJ1-3; possibly TRBD1 for D (5 bases). There are 18 residues in the CDR3. V dropped 0 bases and J dropped 0 bases, with 15 bases sitting between them. Germline CDR1 MGHRA, CDR2 YSYEKL. As DNA, the CDR3 is TGCGCCAGCAGCCAAGATGAAGGGGCAGGGTCCTCTGGAAACACCATATATTTT. It yields the protein CASSQDEGAGSSGNTIYF.

The chain links TRBV7-9 to TRBJ1-3; D is unresolved. In germline, CDR1 is SEHNR, CDR2 FQNEAQ (reference sequence). Trimming took 2 bases from V and 0 from J, leaving 11 bases between them. The CDR3 has 16 residues. CDR3 amino acids: CASSLSGLISGNTIYF. The CDR3 DNA follows: TGTGCCAGCAGCTTATCAGGACTGATCTCTGGAAACACCATATATTTT.

This clone was picked up a small number of times. The genes are TRBV2 and TRBJ2-1; D gene ambiguous. CDR1 and CDR2 from the germline V gene are SNHLY and FYNNEI. Trimming cost V 4 bases and J 2 bases, with 9 bases left between them. This CDR3 is built from 14 residues. The CDR3 sequence: CASSVAAPYNEQFF. The CDR3 DNA sequence: TGTGCCAGCAGTGTGGCGGCTCCCTACAATGAGCAGTTCTTC.

Written as DNA, the CDR3 is TGCAGCGTTGACCTGTGGGGCTCTGGAAACACCATATATTTT. It codes for CSVDLWGSGNTIYF. The gene calls are TRBV29-1 and TRBJ1-3; D is uncertain. V dropped 3 bases and J dropped 0 bases, with 9 bases sitting between them. Germline values: CDR1 SQVTM, CDR2 ANQGSEA. CDR3 length: 14 amino acids. The whole variable domain, remainder taken from reference TRBV29-1 and TRBJ1-3, is SAVISQKPSRDICQRGTSLTIQCQVDSQVTMMFWYRQQPGQSLTLIATANQGSEATYESGFVIDKFPISRPNLTFSTLTVSNMSPEDSSIYLCSVDLWGSGNTIYFGEGSWLTVV.

V is TRBV9 and J is TRBJ2-2; D is possibly TRBD2 (6 bases). The CDR3 length is 17 residues. Trimming shortened V by 0 bases and J by 4 bases, and 16 bases separated the two germline ends. CDR1 is SGDLS, CDR2 YYNGEE, per germline. The CDR3 here is CASSVVGQTRGTGELFF. The CDR3 region has the DNA TGTGCCAGCAGCGTAGTAGGCCAGACTAGGGGCACCGGGGAGCTGTTTTTT.

The chain has TRBV7-9 and TRBJ2-2; tentatively, D is TRBD2 (5 bases). V lost 1 base and J lost 4, with 7 bases in between. The germline CDR1 and CDR2 sequences are SEHNR and FQNEAQ (reference sequence). This CDR3 contains 14 residues. CDR3 in amino acids: CASSLGGGTGELFF. Here the CDR3 DNA reads TGTGCCAGCAGCTTAGGAGGAGGCACCGGGGAGCTGTTTTTT. The complete variable domain, with remaining parts taken from reference TRBV7-9 and TRBJ2-2, reads DTGVSQNPRHKITKRGQNVTFRCDPISEHNRLYWYRQTLGQGPEFLTYFQNEAQLEKSRLLSDRFSAERPKGSFSTLEIQRTEQGDSAMYLCASSLGGGTGELFFGEGSRLTVL.

This clone has a count of ten or more. Other DNA sequences in this sample translate to the same CDR3. The V call is TRBV10-3, the J call TRBJ1-5; D is possibly TRBD1 (5 bases). Germline V gives CDR1 ENHRY, CDR2 SYGVKD. The CDR3 runs to 14 residues. V was trimmed by 0 bases and J by 6 bases, leaving 9 bases between them. The CDR3 nucleotides read TGTGCCATCAGTGAGTCGCGTGGGGGTCAGCCCCAGCATTTT. It translates to CAISESRGGQPQHF.

The DNA of the CDR3 is TGCAGCGTTGATCCGGGGTTTGGGTCCTACGAGCAGTACTTC. Encoded protein: CSVDPGFGSYEQYF. J is TRBJ2-7 and V is TRBV29-1; possibly TRBD2 for D (5 bases). CDR3 size: 14 residues. Germline V gene sequence: CDR1 SQVTM, CDR2 ANQGSEA. V shed 3 bases and J shed 1 base, with 13 bases lying between them.

The rearrangement joins TRBV25-1 to TRBJ2-7, with D possibly matching TRBD2 (6 bases). Trimming took 6 bases from V and 5 from J, leaving 8 bases between them. The CDR3 has 11 residues. In germline, CDR1 is MGHDK, CDR2 SYGVNS. The CDR3 nucleotides are TGTGCCAGCAGGCGGGGCCACGAGCAGTACTTC. Translating gives CASRRGHEQYF.

V is TRBV20-1 and J is TRBJ1-5; D not resolved. Germline CDR1 and CDR2: DFQATT and SNEGSKA (reference sequence). The CDR3 sequence is 11 residues long. Trimming took 1 base from V and 8 from J, leaving 6 bases between them. CDR3 amino acids: CSARGAEPQHF. The CDR3 nucleotides are TGCAGTGCTAGAGGGGCCGAGCCCCAGCATTTT.

This chain uses TRBV5-6 with TRBJ1-1; the D is unclear. Germline V gene lookup returns CDR1 SGHDT and CDR2 YYEEEE. V lost 1 base, J lost 0 bases, and 13 bases lay in between. This CDR3 region has 16 residues. CDR3 region: CASSLIAVVMNTEAFF. CDR3 nucleotide sequence: TGTGCCAGCAGCTTGATAGCCGTTGTCATGAACACTGAAGCTTTCTTT. The variable domain in full, completed from reference TRBV5-6 and TRBJ1-1, reads DAGVTQSPTHLIKTRGQQVTLRCSPKSGHDTVSWYQQALGQGPQFIFQYYEEEERQRGNFPDRFSGHQFPNYSSELNVNALLLGDSALYLCASSLIAVVMNTEAFFGQGTRLTVV.

The chain carries TRBV18 and TRBJ1-5; the D is unclear. Germline V gives CDR1 KGHSH, CDR2 LQKENI. CDR3 size: 12 residues. The germline V and J ends were trimmed by 2 bases and 7 bases, with 6 bases remaining between them. CDR3 amino acids: CASSPSGQPQHF. CDR3 bases: TGTGCCAGCTCACCATCCGGGCAGCCCCAGCATTTT.

This clone showed up many times. The CDR3 spells CAIRAQGATEAFF. In DNA form, the CDR3 reads TGTGCCATCAGGGCACAGGGGGCCACTGAAGCTTTCTTT. The chain has TRBV10-3 and TRBJ1-1; 9 bases are shared with TRBD1. The CDR3 is 13 residues long. Unmatched junction bases numbered 3, after V lost 6 bases and J lost 4 bases. Germline V lookup: CDR1 ENHRY, CDR2 SYGVKD.

This clone was picked up a small number of times. The CDR3 bases are TGCGCCACGGGACGAGGACAGGGATTATACAATGAGCAGTTCTTC. Amino acids: CATGRGQGLYNEQFF. The rearrangement joins TRBV10-2 to TRBJ2-1; 8 bases match TRBD1. V lost 10 bases, J lost 4 bases, and 12 bases stayed unmatched. CDR3 length: 15 residues. Germline V lookup: CDR1 WSHSY, CDR2 SAAADI.

This chain connects TRBV11-2 to TRBJ2-2; no clear D gene. The germline gives CDR1 SGHAT, CDR2 FQNNGV. V lost 1 base to trimming and J lost 6 bases, with 3 bases between them. This CDR3 spans 12 amino acids. This CDR3 reads CASSLVAGELFF. As DNA, the CDR3 is TGTGCCAGCAGCTTAGTAGCCGGGGAGCTGTTTTTT.

The rearrangement joins TRBV28 to TRBJ1-5, with unresolved D. The CDR3 has 15 residues. Looked up from germline, CDR1 is MDHEN and CDR2 is SYDVKM. V shed 3 bases and J shed 3 bases, with 12 bases lying between them. CDR3 region: CASSLEDGLNQPQHF. The DNA for the CDR3 is TGTGCCAGCAGTTTGGAGGACGGTCTCAATCAGCCCCAGCATTTT.